This TCR beta chain was captured in a study of T cell responses to AZD1222 COVID-19 vaccine. Study background: Doses given second, at about 4 or about 12 weeks, were pooled. Broader study findings: Among spike-specific TCRs, nearly half reportedly target unmutated variant regions. Donors were chiefly white British, with a greater number of females, and clonal diversity was perhaps underestimated.

Remarks on this clone: Its antigen is still unknown.

Assay used: immunoSEQ multiplex PCR; TCRdb lists only in-frame clones, some missing. This sample has 87,000 or so clones; roughly nine tenths occur once, and the top ten carry about 3.7%. The length of the CDR3 is 14 residues. The TCR originated in an adult in good health. The chain links TRBV12-1 to TRBJ2-2. TRBV12-1 corresponds to a pseudogene. The sequences come from peripheral blood, collected on day 0 of AZD1222 vaccination. The CDR3 coding sequence is TGTGCCAGCAACCCATGTGGGGACACCGGGGAGCTGTTTTTT. This codes for CASNPCGDTGELFF.